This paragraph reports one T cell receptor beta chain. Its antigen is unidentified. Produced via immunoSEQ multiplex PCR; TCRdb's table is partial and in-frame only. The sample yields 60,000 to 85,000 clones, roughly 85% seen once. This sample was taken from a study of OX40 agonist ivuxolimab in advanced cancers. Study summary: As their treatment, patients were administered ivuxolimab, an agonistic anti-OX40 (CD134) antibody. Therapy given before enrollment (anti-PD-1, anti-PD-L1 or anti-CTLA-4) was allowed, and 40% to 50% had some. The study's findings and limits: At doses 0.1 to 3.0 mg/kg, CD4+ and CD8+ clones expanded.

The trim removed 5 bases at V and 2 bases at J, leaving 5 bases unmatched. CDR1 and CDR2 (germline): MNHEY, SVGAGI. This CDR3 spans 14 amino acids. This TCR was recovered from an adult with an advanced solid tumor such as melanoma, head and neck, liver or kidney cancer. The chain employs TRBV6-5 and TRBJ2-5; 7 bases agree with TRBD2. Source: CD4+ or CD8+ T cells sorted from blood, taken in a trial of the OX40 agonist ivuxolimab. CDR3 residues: CASSRDYGQETQYF. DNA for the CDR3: TGTGCCAGCAGTCGGGACTACGGGCAAGAGACCCAGTACTTC.